This record concerns one T cell receptor (beta chain) sequence. What it binds is unknown. The authors ran a second PCR of about 7 to 11 cycles using a sample-barcoded 5' primer and a J-beta primer mix. MiXCR was run by TCRdb on the 5' RACE reads, yielding one entry per CDR3 protein. The data contain approximately 800,000 distinct CDR3 sequences, just over 55% of them singletons. The data were taken from a study of blood T cells in healthy people across ages. Findings of the study overall: Donor CMV status was unknown, possibly confounding expanded clonotype changes. Per million T cells, TCR beta diversity dropped roughly linearly as age increased. Long-lived and aged donors differed, with more naive CD4+ cells and higher diversity in the long-lived.

V dropped 0 bases and J dropped 3; count of bases not matched to a gene: 11. Germline lookup yields CDR1 DFQATT and CDR2 SNEGSKA (reference sequence). The CDR3 is 17 amino acids. The chain links TRBV20-1 to TRBJ1-1; the match to TRBD1 covers 9 bases. The source is a man in his forties or fifties in good health. The specimen was blood. As DNA, the CDR3 is TGCAGTGCTAGAGAGGACGACCCCCGGACAGGGGACACTGAAGCTTTCTTT. This gives the protein CSAREDDPRTGDTEAFF.